Included here is one TCR beta chain sequence, with context. The target antigen is unknown. One junction end disagrees with the germline gene, perhaps due to a read error. The data were taken from a study of regulatory T cells in long-lasting Graves disease. Both iRepertoire HTBI primers and Arm-PCR of CDR3 regions were used to build the TCR beta libraries. TCRdb called the multiplex PCR reads again in MiXCR, with one record for every CDR3 protein. Of just over 600,000 distinct CDR3 sequences in the sample, about 15% were seen once. Indicated time point: newly diagnosed GD, antithyroid drugs for less than 3 months. The authors made the TCR library using RNA they extracted from PBMCs. A volume of about 9.9 milliliters of peripheral blood was collected in EDTA tubes. This CDR3 has 15 residues. Germline CDR1 and CDR2: SGHTA and FQGNSA. Overall study findings and caveats: Persistent disease exhibited a predilection for TRBV28, TRBJ1-2 and TRBJ2-5.

This sample also appeared in a second study, on T cells in Graves' hyperthyroidism and ophthalmopathy. That paper states: Exclusion criteria comprised uncontrolled infection, other autoimmune disease, pregnancy or lactation. For ophthalmopathy, model prediction preceded onset by a median approximately 6 months.

V is TRBV7-2 and J is TRBJ2-1; TRBD2 matches at 7 bases. The material sequenced was peripheral blood mononuclear cells (PBMCs), taken at new diagnosis, from a patient treated with antithyroid drugs. This TCR derives from a woman aged 25 to 45 with Graves disease. CDR3 residues: CASSLRAGTYNEQLF. The CDR3 DNA sequence: TGTGCCAGCAGCTTAAGAGCGGGGACTTACAATGAGCAGCTCTTC.